This T cell receptor (beta chain) was obtained from a study of blood T cell repertoires in COVID-19. The CDR3 contains 13 residues. The germline V gene has CDR1 SQVTM and CDR2 ANQGSEA. The V gene end was trimmed by 7 bases and the J gene end by 4 bases; junction bases not matched to a gene: 8. In the original workflow: The assay estimated nucleated cells by amplifying reference gene primers. Some clones are missing from TCRdb's copy, which holds only in-frame ones; the method was immunoSEQ multiplex PCR. D and trimming were read from the DNA, whereas the V and J calls and clone size are those reported in that table. The sample carries 250,000 to 300,000 clones, roughly 90% recorded once.

The receptor was derived from a woman aged 25 to 39 with COVID-19, enrolled during active disease. Sequencing input: peripheral blood. The chain carries TRBV29-1 and TRBJ1-1; TRBD1 matches at 8 bases. The chain's CDR3 is CSAEQGVATEAFF. In DNA form, the CDR3 reads TGCAGCGCAGAACAGGGGGTGGCCACTGAAGCTTTCTTT.